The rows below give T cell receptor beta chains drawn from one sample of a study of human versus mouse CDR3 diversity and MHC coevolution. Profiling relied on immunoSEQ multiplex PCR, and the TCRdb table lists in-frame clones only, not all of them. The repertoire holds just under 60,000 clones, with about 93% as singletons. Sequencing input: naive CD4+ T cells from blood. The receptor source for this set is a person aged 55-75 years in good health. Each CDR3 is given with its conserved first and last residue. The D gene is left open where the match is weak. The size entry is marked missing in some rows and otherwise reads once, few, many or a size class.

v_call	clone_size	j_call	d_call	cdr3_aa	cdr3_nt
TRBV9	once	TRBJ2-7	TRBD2	CASSVGLAGDEQYF	TGTGCCAGCAGCGTAGGACTAGCGGGAGACGAGCAGTACTTC
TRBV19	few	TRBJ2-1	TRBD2	CASSIGPSGYNEQFF	TGTGCCAGTAGTATAGGTCCTAGCGGCTACAATGAGCAGTTCTTC
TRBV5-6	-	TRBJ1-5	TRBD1	CASSLQGMSNQPQHF	TGTGCCAGCAGCCTACAGGGGATGAGCAATCAGCCCCAGCATTTT
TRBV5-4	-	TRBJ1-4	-	CASSIRDIREKLFF	TGTGCCAGCAGCATCCGGGACATCAGGGAAAAACTGTTTTTT
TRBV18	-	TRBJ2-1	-	CASSPYQDFLIEQFF	TGTGCCAGCTCACCCTACCAAGACTTCCTTATTGAGCAGTTCTTC
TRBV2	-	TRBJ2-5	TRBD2	CASSRGLAVQETQYF	TGTGCCAGCAGTAGGGGACTAGCGGTACAAGAGACCCAGTACTTC
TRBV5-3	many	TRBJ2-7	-	CASSLQGSEQYF	TGTGCCAGCAGCTTACAGGGAAGCGAGCAGTACTTC
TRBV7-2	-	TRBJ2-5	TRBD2	CASSWGLAAQETQYF	TGTGCCAGCAGCTGGGGACTAGCGGCTCAAGAGACCCAGTACTTC
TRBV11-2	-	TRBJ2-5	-	CASSPGRTPETQYF	TGTGCCAGCAGCCCCGGGCGGACTCCAGAGACCCAGTACTTC
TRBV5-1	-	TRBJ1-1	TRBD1	CASTVEGTGWNTEAFF	TGCGCCAGCACGGTAGAGGGGACAGGATGGAACACTGAAGCTTTCTTT
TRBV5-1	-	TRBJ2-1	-	CASSRGLRSSYNEQFF	TGCGCCAGCAGCCGGGGACTCCGGAGCTCCTACAATGAGCAGTTCTTC
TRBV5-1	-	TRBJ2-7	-	CASSDNPPYEQYF	TGCGCCAGCAGCGACAATCCGCCCTACGAGCAGTACTTC
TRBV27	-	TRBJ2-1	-	CASSLFRGSPYNEQFF	TGTGCCAGCAGTTTATTTCGGGGGTCCCCCTACAATGAGCAGTTCTTC
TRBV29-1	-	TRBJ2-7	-	CSVMTGTWASYEQYF	TGCAGCGTTATGACCGGGACTTGGGCCTCCTACGAGCAGTACTTC
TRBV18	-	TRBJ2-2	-	CASSPSRQVTGELFF	TGTGCCAGCTCACCATCTCGGCAGGTCACCGGGGAGCTGTTTTTT
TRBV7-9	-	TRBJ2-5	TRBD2	CASSLAGASGSGETQYF	TGTGCCAGCAGCTTAGCGGGGGCTAGCGGGAGTGGAGAGACCCAGTACTTC
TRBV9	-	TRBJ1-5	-	CASSITGNSNQPQHF	TGTGCCAGCAGCATTACAGGGAATAGCAATCAGCCCCAGCATTTT
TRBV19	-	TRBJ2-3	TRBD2	CASLRRSGSIDTQYF	TGTGCCAGTCTCAGACGAAGCGGGAGCATAGATACGCAGTATTTT
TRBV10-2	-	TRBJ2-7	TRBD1	CASSPWDRGQYEQYF	TGCGCCAGCAGCCCGTGGGACAGGGGGCAGTACGAGCAGTACTTC
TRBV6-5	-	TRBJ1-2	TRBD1	CASRTGTGSLGYTF	TGTGCCAGCAGGACCGGGACAGGGTCTTTGGGCTACACCTTC
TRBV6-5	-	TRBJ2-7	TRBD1	CASSSQGAYEQYF	TGTGCCAGCAGTTCCCAGGGGGCCTACGAGCAGTACTTC
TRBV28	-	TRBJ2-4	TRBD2	CASSLGTSQNIQYF	TGTGCCAGCAGTTTAGGGACTAGCCAAAACATTCAGTACTTC
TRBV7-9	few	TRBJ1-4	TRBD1	CASSRGDRGDEKLFF	TGTGCCAGCAGCCGAGGGGACAGGGGGGATGAAAAACTGTTTTTT
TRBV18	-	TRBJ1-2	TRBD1	CASSLGQGEGYTF	TGTGCCAGCTCACTCGGACAGGGCGAGGGCTACACCTTC
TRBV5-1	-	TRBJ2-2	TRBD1	CASSLLIGTGGDGGELFF	TGCGCCAGCAGCTTGCTCATCGGGACAGGGGGCGATGGCGGGGAGCTGTTTTTT
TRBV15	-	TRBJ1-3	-	CATSSEGTGNTIYF	TGTGCCACCAGCAGCGAGGGTACTGGAAACACCATATATTTT
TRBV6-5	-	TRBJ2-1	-	CASSYGAGYNEQFF	TGTGCCAGCAGTTACGGGGCGGGGTACAATGAGCAGTTCTTC
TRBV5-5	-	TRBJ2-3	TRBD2	CASSPPSGRAGDTQYF	TGTGCCAGCAGCCCCCCAAGCGGGAGGGCAGGAGATACGCAGTATTTT
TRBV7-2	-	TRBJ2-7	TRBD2	CASSLAHFAMREFYEQYF	TGTGCCAGCAGCTTAGCCCACTTCGCTATGCGGGAGTTTTACGAGCAGTACTTC
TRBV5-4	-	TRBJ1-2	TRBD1	CASSSRLGQGYGYTF	TGTGCCAGCAGCTCTAGATTGGGACAGGGGTATGGCTACACCTTC
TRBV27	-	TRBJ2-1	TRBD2	CASSHSGRADNEQFF	TGTGCCAGCTCCCATAGCGGGAGGGCCGACAATGAGCAGTTCTTC
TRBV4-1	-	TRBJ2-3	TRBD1	CASSQTSRQGRLGDTQYF	TGCGCCAGCAGCCAAACCTCCAGACAGGGTCGCCTGGGGGATACGCAGTATTTT
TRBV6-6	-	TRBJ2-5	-	CASKPPGGVETQYF	TGTGCCAGCAAACCGCCGGGGGGCGTAGAGACCCAGTACTTC
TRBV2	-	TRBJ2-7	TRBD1	CASSVQGDRGGYF	TGTGCCAGCAGTGTCCAGGGGGACAGGGGTGGTTACTTC
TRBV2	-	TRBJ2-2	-	CASSDRGTGELFF	TGTGCCAGCAGTGACAGGGGCACCGGGGAGCTGTTTTTT
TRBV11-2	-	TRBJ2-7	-	CASSSRAYEQYF	TGTGCCAGCAGCTCCCGAGCCTACGAGCAGTACTTC
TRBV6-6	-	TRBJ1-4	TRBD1	CASTVQGAGEKLFF	TGTGCCAGCACCGTACAGGGGGCAGGGGAAAAACTGTTTTTT
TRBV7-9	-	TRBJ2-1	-	CASSLGAFGGQFF	TGTGCCAGCAGCTTAGGAGCCTTCGGGGGGCAGTTCTTC
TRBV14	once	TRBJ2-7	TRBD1	CASSQDILGTGGSYEQYF	TGTGCCAGCAGCCAAGATATTTTGGGGACAGGGGGATCCTACGAGCAGTACTTC
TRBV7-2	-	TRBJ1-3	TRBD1	CASSLARGAGSTIYF	TGTGCCAGCAGCTTAGCCAGGGGGGCTGGAAGCACCATATATTTT
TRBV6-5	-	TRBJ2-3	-	CASYRAKDTQYF	TGTGCCAGCTACAGGGCAAAGGATACGCAGTATTTT
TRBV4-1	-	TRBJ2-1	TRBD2	CASSPGSGSFYEQFF	TGCGCCAGCAGCCCCGGTAGCGGGAGTTTTTATGAGCAGTTCTTC
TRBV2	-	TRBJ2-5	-	CASSEAGGKETQYF	TGTGCCAGCAGTGAAGCTGGGGGGAAAGAGACCCAGTACTTC
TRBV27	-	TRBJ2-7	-	CASSLRSTEGFYEQYF	TGTGCCAGCAGTTTACGTAGCACCGAAGGTTTCTACGAGCAGTACTTC
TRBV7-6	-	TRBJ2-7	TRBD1	CASSVQGALNEQYF	TGTGCCAGCAGCGTACAGGGGGCGCTCAACGAGCAGTACTTC
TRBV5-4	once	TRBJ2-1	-	CASSLGGSSYNEQFF	TGTGCCAGCAGCCTTGGAGGAAGCTCCTACAATGAGCAGTTCTTC
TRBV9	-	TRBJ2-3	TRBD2	CASSAAGTSGIGTDTQYF	TGTGCCAGCAGCGCCGCCGGGACTAGCGGGATCGGCACAGATACGCAGTATTTT
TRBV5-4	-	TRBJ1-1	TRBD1	CASRARPGQGGPNTEAFF	TGTGCCAGCAGGGCGCGCCCGGGACAGGGGGGTCCGAACACTGAAGCTTTCTTT
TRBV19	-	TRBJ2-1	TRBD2	CASSIDMGTSGYNEQFF	TGTGCCAGTAGTATAGATATGGGAACTAGCGGCTACAATGAGCAGTTCTTC
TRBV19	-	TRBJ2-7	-	CASSRMYISTGQSYEQYF	TGTGCCAGTAGTCGCATGTATATATCAACAGGACAGTCCTACGAGCAGTACTTC
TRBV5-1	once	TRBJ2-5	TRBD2	CASSLIAGVGQETQYF	TGCGCCAGCAGCCTGATAGCGGGAGTCGGCCAAGAGACCCAGTACTTC
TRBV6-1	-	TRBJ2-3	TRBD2	CASSDVLAGGGTDTQYF	TGTGCCAGCAGTGATGTATTAGCGGGTGGGGGCACAGATACGCAGTATTTT
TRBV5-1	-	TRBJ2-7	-	CASSLDDLRTEQYF	TGCGCCAGCAGCTTGGACGATTTAAGAACCGAGCAGTACTTC
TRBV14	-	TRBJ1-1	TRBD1	CASSQGVITGGTEAFF	TGTGCCAGCAGCCAGGGCGTGATTACAGGGGGCACTGAAGCTTTCTTT
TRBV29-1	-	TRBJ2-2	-	CSVGSGVAGELFF	TGCAGCGTTGGTTCGGGTGTCGCCGGGGAGCTGTTTTTT
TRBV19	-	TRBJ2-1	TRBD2	CASSPLGTSYEQFF	TGTGCCAGTAGTCCCTTGGGGACTAGCTATGAGCAGTTCTTC
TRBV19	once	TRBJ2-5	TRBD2	CASSTTSGRQETQYF	TGTGCCAGTAGTACGACTAGCGGGAGACAAGAGACCCAGTACTTC
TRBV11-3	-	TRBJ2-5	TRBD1	CASSLDGTGGEQYF	TGTGCCAGCAGCTTAGACGGGACAGGGGGAGAGCAGTACTTC